This T cell receptor beta chain was identified during a study of regulatory T cells in long-lasting Graves disease. Overall study: Graves' patients with a new diagnosis had received antithyroid drugs under 3 months.

The germline gives CDR1 SGHTA, CDR2 FQGNSA. The CDR3 spans 14 residues. V gave up 1 base and J gave up 15 bases; unmatched junction bases: 10. Time point specified: newly diagnosed GD, antithyroid drugs for less than 3 months. The TCR library used RNA extracted from PBMCs. EDTA tubes received approximately 10 milliliters of drawn peripheral blood. In its sample, this clonotype was seen many times. Its antigen remains unidentified. Findings and caveats of the study: Favored gene segments in persistent disease were TRBV28, TRBJ1-2 and TRBJ2-5. Among the persistent patients, 2,500 to 3,000 public clonotypes were shared, more than the approximately 1,000 shared among new patients.

Libraries of TCR beta came from iRepertoire HTBI primers plus Arm-PCR of CDR3 regions. TCRdb reprocessed the multiplex PCR reads with MiXCR, giving one entry per CDR3 protein. This sample has under 300,000 distinct CDR3 sequences, with approximately 20% found just once. Sequenced here: peripheral blood mononuclear cells (PBMCs), sampled at new diagnosis, from a patient treated with antithyroid drugs. The rearrangement links TRBV7-2 to TRBJ2-1; TRBD1 aligns across 9 bases. The receptor was isolated from a female donor with Graves disease. In DNA, the CDR3 is TGTGCCAGCAGCTTAGATAATACAGGGGGCGTTTGGTTCTTC. Its translation: CASSLDNTGGVWFF.